The 31 T cell receptor beta chains listed next were all sequenced from one sample in a study of OX40 agonist ivuxolimab in advanced cancers. Profiling relied on immunoSEQ multiplex PCR, and the TCRdb table lists in-frame clones only, not all of them. The sample shows approximately 60,000 clones, 80% to 85% of them seen only once. The sample was CD4+ or CD8+ T cells sorted from blood, taken in a trial of the OX40 agonist ivuxolimab. The receptors here all came from an adult with an advanced solid tumor such as melanoma, head and neck, liver or kidney cancer.

The chain recombines TRBV5-1 with TRBJ2-5; 10 positions agree with TRBD1. The V gene's germline CDR1 is SGHRS and CDR2 YFSETQ. J lost 5 bases, V lost 3 bases, and 4 bases had no gene match. This CDR3 is 14 amino acids long. DNA for the CDR3: TGCGCCAGCAGCTCCGGGACAGGGGCGGAGACCCAGTACTTC. Protein product: CASSSGTGAETQYF.

The rearrangement uses TRBV4-2 and TRBJ2-3, with TRBD2 identical over 8 bases. CDR3 length: 15 residues. Unmatched junction bases numbered 4, after V lost 1 base and J lost 4 bases. Germline V gene lookup returns CDR1 LGHNA and CDR2 YNFKEQ. The CDR3 loop is CASSQAGGAADTQYF. The CDR3 region has the DNA TGTGCCAGCAGCCAAGCGGGGGGGGCAGCAGATACGCAGTATTTT.

V is TRBV10-1 and J is TRBJ1-3; D gene uncertain. The CDR3 sequence is 13 residues long. The V end was cut by 9 bases, the J end by 2 bases, with 11 bases between. The germline V gene has CDR1 WNHNN and CDR2 SYGVQD (reference sequence). CDR3 amino acids: CASQRVAGNTIYF. CDR3 nucleotides: TGCGCCAGTCAGCGGGTGGCTGGAAACACCATATATTTT.

The V and J genes are TRBV5-1 and TRBJ1-1, with a weak D call TRBD1 (5 bases). Germline V gene data show CDR1 as SGHRS and CDR2 as YFSETQ. This CDR3 comprises 13 residues. V gave up 2 bases and J gave up 7 bases, with 12 bases separating them. CDR3 coding DNA: TGCGCCAGCAGCTTAGGAAGGGGCGGTGAAGCTTTCTTT. Residues: CASSLGRGGEAFF.

A few counts support this clone. The chain couples TRBV6-5 to TRBJ2-2; either TRBD1 or TRBD2 may fit D (6 bases each). Germline CDR1 and CDR2: MNHEY and SVGAGI. The CDR3 covers 15 residues. The germline V and J ends were trimmed by 7 bases and 2 bases, with 14 bases remaining between them. In nucleotides, the CDR3 is TGTGCCAGCAATCTAGGGGGGCCAAACACCGGGGAGCTGTTTTTT. As protein: CASNLGGPNTGELFF.

The rearrangement joins TRBV6-5 to TRBJ1-2; TRBD1 matches 9 bases. Losses at the gene ends were 0 bases for V and 5 bases for J; bases not matched to a gene: 7. The V gene's germline CDR1 is MNHEY and CDR2 SVGAGI. The CDR3 has 16 residues. The CDR3 DNA follows: TGTGCCAGCAGTTACTCGGGGACAGGGAGCTGGTATGGCTACACCTTC. The encoded protein is CASSYSGTGSWYGYTF.

This clone was observed a single time. The chain joins TRBV11-3 to TRBJ2-2; D remains unclear. V lost 4 bases and J 7 bases, leaving 10 bases between the germline ends. Per germline, CDR1 SGHNT and CDR2 YENEEA. The CDR3 has 13 residues. CDR3 residues: CASSSSIIGELFF. CDR3 sequence (DNA): TGTGCCAGCAGCTCCTCCATAATCGGGGAGCTGTTTTTT.

This clone has only one observation. The chain couples TRBV6-5 to TRBJ2-7; 7 positions match TRBD1. The CDR3 covers 15 residues. The germline V gene has CDR1 MNHEY and CDR2 SVGAGI. The V segment lost 2 bases and the J segment 5 bases; nucleotides outside the gene matches: 9. The CDR3 DNA reads TGTGCCAGCAGTTACCAACCGGGACAGAGCGACGAGCAGTACTTC. Amino acid sequence: CASSYQPGQSDEQYF.

V is TRBV5-8 and J is TRBJ2-7; 9 nucleotides match TRBD1. The CDR3 has 15 amino acids. The J segment lost 2 bases and the V segment lost 4 bases, leaving 7 bases of the junction unmatched. Germline assignment: CDR1 SGHTS and CDR2 YDEGEE. The CDR3 region has the DNA TGTGCCAGCAGCGAGACCGGGACAGGGCCCTACGAGCAGTACTTC. This sequence encodes CASSETGTGPYEQYF. Based on the CDR3 plus reference TRBV5-8 and TRBJ2-7, the full variable domain is EAGVTQSPTHLIKTRGQQATLRCSPISGHTSVYWYQQALGLGLQFLLWYDEGEERNRGNFPPRFSGRQFPNYSSELNVNALELEDSALYLCASSETGTGPYEQYFGPGTRLTVT.

The CDR3 loop reads CASSADSASEAFF. In DNA form, the CDR3 reads TGTGCCAGCAGCGCGGACAGCGCAAGTGAAGCTTTCTTT. V is TRBV5-6 and J is TRBJ1-1, with D possibly matching TRBD1 (6 bases). Germline CDR1 and CDR2: SGHDT and YYEEEE. The CDR3 totals 13 residues. V lost 4 bases, J lost 7 bases, and 14 bases lay in between.

The gene calls are TRBV2 and TRBJ1-5; maybe TRBD1 (6 bases). V dropped 10 bases and J dropped 5 bases, with 12 bases sitting between them. In germline, CDR1 is SNHLY, CDR2 FYNNEI. This CDR3 is 12 amino acids long. As DNA, the CDR3 is TGTGCCACTCACAGGGTGCATCAGCCCCAGCATTTT. Amino acids: CATHRVHQPQHF. The variable domain in full, with the rest retrieved from reference TRBV2 and TRBJ1-5, is EPEVTQTPSHQVTQMGQEVILRCVPISNHLYFYWYRQILGQKVEFLVSFYNNEISEKSEIFDDQFSVERPDGSNFTLKIRSTKLEDSAMYFCATHRVHQPQHFGDGTRLSIL.

This chain uses TRBV19 with TRBJ1-2, with TRBD1 as a possible D gene (5 bases). Germline CDR1 reads LNHDA; CDR2 reads SQIVND (reference sequence). V lost 2 bases to trimming and J lost 5 bases, with 6 bases between them. This CDR3 spans 12 amino acids. This chain's CDR3 is CASSITGYGYTF. Here the CDR3 DNA reads TGTGCCAGTAGTATAACAGGATATGGCTACACCTTC.

The chain couples TRBV5-8 to TRBJ1-1, with TRBD1 as a possible D gene (6 bases). V lost 1 base and J 0 bases, leaving 10 bases between the germline ends. CDR3 length equals 15 residues. Germline CDR1 SGHTS, CDR2 YDEGEE. This CDR3 is CASSLSGGLNTEAFF. For the CDR3, the DNA is TGTGCCAGCAGCTTGAGTGGGGGCTTGAACACTGAAGCTTTCTTT.

This rearrangement joins TRBV5-1 to TRBJ1-3; D is uncertain. Trimming stripped 2 bases from V and 3 bases from J, with 9 bases between. Germline loops: CDR1 SGHRS, CDR2 YFSETQ. This CDR3 spans 14 amino acids. This CDR3 is CASSLSGGGNTIYF. The CDR3 nucleotides are TGCGCCAGCAGCTTATCGGGTGGTGGAAACACCATATATTTT. The variable domain in full, completed from reference TRBV5-1 and TRBJ1-3, reads KAGVTQTPRYLIKTRGQQVTLSCSPISGHRSVSWYQQTPGQGLQFLFEYFSETQRNKGNFPGRFSGRQFSNSRSEMNVSTLELGDSALYLCASSLSGGGNTIYFGEGSWLTVV.

This chain uses TRBV6-6 with TRBJ2-1; the D gene is possibly TRBD1 (6 bases). V lost 0 bases to trimming and J lost 8 bases, with 14 bases between them. Germline V gene data show CDR1 as MNHNY and CDR2 as SVGAGI (reference sequence). The CDR3 consists of 15 residues. CDR3 loop: CASSYSTTGIDEQFF. CDR3 bases: TGTGCCAGCAGTTACTCAACTACAGGGATCGATGAGCAGTTCTTC.

The rearrangement links TRBV6-1 to TRBJ2-1, with a tentative D call TRBD2 (5 bases). The CDR3 covers 14 residues. Germline-derived CDR1 and CDR2 are MNHNS and SASEGT. V lost 4 bases to trimming and J lost 6 bases, with 13 bases between them. The CDR3 loop reads CASSGYTGSNEQFF. The CDR3, as DNA: TGTGCCAGCAGTGGTTACACGGGATCCAATGAGCAGTTCTTC.

J is TRBJ1-1 and V is TRBV15; D is perhaps TRBD1 (5 bases). The CDR3 sequence is 14 residues long. CDR1 is LNHNV, CDR2 YYDKDF, per germline (reference sequence). V gave up 3 bases and J gave up 1 base, with 9 bases separating them. This chain's CDR3 is CATSRGLWNTEAFF. The CDR3 nucleotides are TGTGCCACCAGCAGGGGGCTATGGAACACTGAAGCTTTCTTT.

Concerning this clone itself: The sample carries other DNA sequences with the same CDR3. The rearrangement joins TRBV6-5 to TRBJ1-3; D unclear. In germline, CDR1 is MNHEY, CDR2 SVGAGI. Trimming stripped 6 bases from V and 0 bases from J, with 12 bases between. The CDR3 contains 15 residues. CDR3 bases: TGTGCCAGCAGCAGGACGGGGAGCTCTGGAAACACCATATATTTT. It yields the protein CASSRTGSSGNTIYF.

This sequence joins TRBV6-4 and TRBJ2-3; possibly TRBD1 or TRBD2 for D (5 bases each). The germline gives CDR1 MRHNA, CDR2 SNTAGT. V lost 4 bases and J lost 2, with 13 bases in between. CDR3 length: 15 residues. This chain's CDR3 is CASSAGTDPTDTQYF. CDR3 in DNA: TGTGCCAGCAGTGCCGGGACGGACCCCACAGATACGCAGTATTTT.

This sequence joins TRBV30 and TRBJ2-7; 7 bases fit TRBD2. After removal of 0 bases from V and 7 bases from J, the junction contained 9 bases not matched to a gene. The CDR3 spans 14 residues. The germline CDR1 and CDR2 sequences are GTSNPN and SVGIG (reference sequence). The CDR3 DNA is TGTGCCTGGAGTGTACTTGCGGGAGTAAGGGAGCAGTACTTC. Encoded protein: CAWSVLAGVREQYF. The whole variable domain, remainder taken from reference TRBV30 and TRBJ2-7, is SQTIHQWPATLVQPVGSPLSLECTVEGTSNPNLYWYRQAAGRGLQLLFYSVGIGQISSEVPQNLSASRPQDRQFILSSKKLLLSDSGFYLCAWSVLAGVREQYFGPGTRLTVT.

This clone was counted a single time. The rearrangement uses TRBV4-3 and TRBJ2-2, with 9 bases fitting TRBD2. Germline V CDR1 and CDR2: LGHNA, YSLEER. This CDR3 contains 18 residues. J lost 5 bases, V lost 1 base, and 11 bases had no gene match. This chain's CDR3 is CASSQGPGAGGHTGELFF. The DNA for the CDR3 is TGCGCCAGCAGCCAAGGCCCCGGTGCGGGAGGGCATACCGGGGAGCTGTTTTTT.

This sequence joins TRBV6-7 and TRBJ1-2; possible D gene TRBD1, 6 bases. TRBV6-7 is placed among ORFs of uncertain function. The CDR3 sequence is 17 residues long. Trimming stripped 2 bases from V and 6 bases from J, with 22 bases between. The CDR3 nucleotides read TGTGCCAGCAGTTACCTCGTGGGGGGCTGGGGGCGAGATGGCTACACCTTC. This translates into CASSYLVGGWGRDGYTF.

A single count supports this clone. The CDR3 DNA reads as TGTGCCAGTAGTATAGGCGGAGCCTTCCTTTTTGGGGAGCTGTTTTTT. Translating gives CASSIGGAFLFGELFF. The chain carries TRBV19 and TRBJ2-2; D gene uncertain. The CDR3 spans 16 residues. The V end was cut by 1 base, the J end by 8 bases, with 17 bases between. Germline CDR1 is LNHDA and CDR2 is SQIVND (reference sequence).

This chain links TRBV7-9 with TRBJ2-7; a possible D gene is TRBD1 (5 bases). The V and J ends lost 1 base and 1 base respectively, with 11 bases between them. Germline lookup yields CDR1 SEHNR and CDR2 FQNEAQ (reference sequence). This CDR3 is 15 amino acids long. CDR3 loop: CASSLVGDYSYEQYF. CDR3 sequence (DNA): TGTGCCAGCAGCTTAGTAGGGGATTATTCCTACGAGCAGTACTTC.

V is TRBV25-1 and J is TRBJ2-7, with D uncertain. The CDR3 covers 14 residues. Between the trimmed V and J ends, which lost 5 bases and 2 bases, there was a span of 13 bases. Germline CDR1 reads MGHDK; CDR2 reads SYGVNS. The CDR3 protein is CASSPPRAPYEQYF. In nucleotides, the CDR3 is TGTGCCAGCAGTCCCCCTCGGGCTCCCTACGAGCAGTACTTC.

This clone has only one observation. The genes are TRBV7-3 and TRBJ2-7; 7 bases line up with TRBD1. V dropped 2 bases and J dropped 0; count of bases not matched to a gene: 4. Germline V gene sequence: CDR1 SGHTA, CDR2 FQGTGA. The CDR3 has 15 residues. The CDR3 nucleotides read TGTGCCAGCAGCTTAGCACAGGGGCCCTCCTACGAGCAGTACTTC. Residues: CASSLAQGPSYEQYF.

The chain uses TRBV11-2 and TRBJ1-5; D gene unclear. This CDR3 comprises 13 residues. The germline V and J ends were trimmed by 0 bases and 6 bases, with 6 bases remaining between them. Germline loops: CDR1 SGHAT, CDR2 FQNNGV. The DNA of the CDR3 is TGTGCCAGCAGCTTAGATTTAGGTCAGCCCCAGCATTTT. Residues: CASSLDLGQPQHF.

The chain is built from TRBV29-1 and TRBJ2-5; D gene unclear. From germline, CDR1 is SQVTM and CDR2 ANQGSEA. This CDR3 contains 12 residues. V gave up 7 bases and J gave up 4 bases, with 13 bases separating them. The CDR3 DNA reads TGCAGCGCCGACCCCGGGCGAGAGACCCAGTACTTC. This translates into CSADPGRETQYF. Complete variable domain (other parts from reference TRBV29-1 and TRBJ2-5): SAVISQKPSRDICQRGTSLTIQCQVDSQVTMMFWYRQQPGQSLTLIATANQGSEATYESGFVIDKFPISRPNLTFSTLTVSNMSPEDSSIYLCSADPGRETQYFGPGTRLLVL.

The chain employs TRBV14 and TRBJ2-7; 7 bases align to TRBD2. This CDR3 has 15 amino acids. After removal of 2 bases from V and 0 bases from J, the junction contained 4 bases not matched to a gene. Per the germline V gene, CDR1 is SGHDN and CDR2 is FVKESK. In nucleotides, the CDR3 is TGTGCCAGCAGCCAAAGGGCGGGAGTCTCCTACGAGCAGTACTTC. Amino acid sequence: CASSQRAGVSYEQYF.

J is TRBJ2-1 and V is TRBV10-3, with 10 nucleotides matching TRBD1. Germline CDR1 ENHRY, CDR2 SYGVKD. CDR3 length: 15 residues. After removal of 4 bases from V and 2 bases from J, the junction contained 2 bases not matched to a gene. The CDR3 loop reads CAISGGTGAYNEQFF. CDR3 coding DNA: TGTGCCATCAGTGGGGGGACAGGGGCCTACAATGAGCAGTTCTTC.

The CDR3 nucleotides are TGTGCCAGCAGTCAGGGACAGCTTCAAGAGACCCAGTACTTC. Protein: CASSQGQLQETQYF. This chain joins TRBV11-2 and TRBJ2-5, with 7 bases that match TRBD1. Trimming removed 6 bases from V and 2 bases from J; junction bases left unmatched: 6. The CDR3 contains 14 residues. Germline CDR1 is SGHAT and CDR2 is FQNNGV.